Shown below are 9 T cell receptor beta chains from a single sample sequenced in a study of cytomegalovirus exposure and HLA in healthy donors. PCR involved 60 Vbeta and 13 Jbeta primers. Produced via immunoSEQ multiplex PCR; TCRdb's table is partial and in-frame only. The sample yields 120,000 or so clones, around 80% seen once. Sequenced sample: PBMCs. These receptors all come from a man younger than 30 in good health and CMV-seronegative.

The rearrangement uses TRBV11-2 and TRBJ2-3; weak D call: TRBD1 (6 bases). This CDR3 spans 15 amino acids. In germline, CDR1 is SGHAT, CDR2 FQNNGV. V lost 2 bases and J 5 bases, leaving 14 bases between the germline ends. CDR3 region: CASSLPGVGVDTQYF. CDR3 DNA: TGTGCCAGCAGCTTACCAGGGGTGGGTGTAGATACGCAGTATTTT.

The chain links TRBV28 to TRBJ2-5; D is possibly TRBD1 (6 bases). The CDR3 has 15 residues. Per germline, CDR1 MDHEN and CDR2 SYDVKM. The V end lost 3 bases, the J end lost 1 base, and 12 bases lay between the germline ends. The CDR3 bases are TGTGCCAGCAGTTTCCCCTACAGGGCCCAAGAGACCCAGTACTTC. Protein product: CASSFPYRAQETQYF.

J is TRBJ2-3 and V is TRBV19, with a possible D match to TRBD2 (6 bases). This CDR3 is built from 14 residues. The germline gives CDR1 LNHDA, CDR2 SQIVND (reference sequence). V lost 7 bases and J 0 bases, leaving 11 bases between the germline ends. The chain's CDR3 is CASKASGSTDTQYF. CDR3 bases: TGTGCCAGTAAGGCCAGCGGGAGCACAGATACGCAGTATTTT.

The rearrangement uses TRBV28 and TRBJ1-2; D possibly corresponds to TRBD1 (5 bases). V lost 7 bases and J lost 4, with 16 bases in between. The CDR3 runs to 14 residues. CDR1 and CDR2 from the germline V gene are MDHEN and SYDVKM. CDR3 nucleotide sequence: TGTGCCAGCAAACTCCTCGGGACTGTCTATGGCTACACCTTC. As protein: CASKLLGTVYGYTF.

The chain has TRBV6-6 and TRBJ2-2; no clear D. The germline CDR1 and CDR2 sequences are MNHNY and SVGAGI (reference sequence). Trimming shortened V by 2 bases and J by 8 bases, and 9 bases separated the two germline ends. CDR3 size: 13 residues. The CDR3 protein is CASSYHPGGELFF. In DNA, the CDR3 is TGTGCCAGCAGTTACCACCCCGGTGGGGAGCTGTTTTTT.

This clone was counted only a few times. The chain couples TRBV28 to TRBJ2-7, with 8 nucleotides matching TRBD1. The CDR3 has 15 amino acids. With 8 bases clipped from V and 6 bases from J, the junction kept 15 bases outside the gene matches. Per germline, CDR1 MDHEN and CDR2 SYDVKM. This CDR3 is CASHEGGDRRAEQYF. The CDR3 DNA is TGTGCCAGCCACGAAGGTGGGGACAGGAGGGCCGAGCAGTACTTC.

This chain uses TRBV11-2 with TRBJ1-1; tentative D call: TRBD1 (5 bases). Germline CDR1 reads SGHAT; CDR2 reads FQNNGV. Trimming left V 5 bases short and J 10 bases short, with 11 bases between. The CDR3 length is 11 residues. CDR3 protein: CASSEQGSAFF. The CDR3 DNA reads TGTGCCAGCAGCGAGCAGGGATCAGCTTTCTTT.

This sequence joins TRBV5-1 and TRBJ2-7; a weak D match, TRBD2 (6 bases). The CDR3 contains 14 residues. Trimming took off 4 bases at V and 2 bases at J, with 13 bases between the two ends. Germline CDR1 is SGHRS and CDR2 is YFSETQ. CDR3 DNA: TGCGCCAGCAGCCCGGGACTGGCAGCCTACGAGCAGTACTTC. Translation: CASSPGLAAYEQYF. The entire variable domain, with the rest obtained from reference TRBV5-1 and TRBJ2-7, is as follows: KAGVTQTPRYLIKTRGQQVTLSCSPISGHRSVSWYQQTPGQGLQFLFEYFSETQRNKGNFPGRFSGRQFSNSRSEMNVSTLELGDSALYLCASSPGLAAYEQYFGPGTRLTVT.

Here the CDR3 reads CASSLKLADISYEQYF. The CDR3 DNA follows: TGCGCCAGCAGCCTAAAACTAGCGGACATCTCCTACGAGCAGTACTTC. The chain recombines TRBV4-1 with TRBJ2-7, with 8 bases identical to TRBD2. This CDR3 comprises 16 residues. J was trimmed by 0 bases and V by 4 bases; bases with no gene match: 8. The germline V gene encodes CDR1 MGHRA and CDR2 YSYEKL.